This T cell receptor beta chain was found in a study of T cell responses to AZD1222 COVID-19 vaccine. Profiled with immunoSEQ multiplex PCR; TCRdb holds only in-frame clones, not every one. The sample shows 180,000 or so clones, 80% to 95% of them seen only once. This specimen was peripheral blood, taken on day 0 of AZD1222 vaccination. The TCR originated in an adult in good health.

CDR3 bases: TGTGCCAGCAGTCGACAGGGTGGGGAGCAGTACTTC. This encodes CASSRQGGEQYF. This chain uses TRBV27 with TRBJ2-7, with 7 bases identical to TRBD1. In germline, CDR1 is MNHEY, CDR2 SMNVEV (reference sequence). This CDR3 is 12 amino acids long. J gave up 7 bases and V 5 bases, and 5 bases lay outside the gene matches.